This T cell receptor (beta chain) was sequenced for a study of graft-versus-host responses after intestinal transplantation. Overall study context: Every recipient underwent anti-thymocyte globulin induction, then tacrolimus and steroids for approximately 3 years.

Regarding the study as a whole: Recipient marrow harbored GvH clones, some of which surfaced first in ileum or blood.

Some clones are missing from TCRdb's copy, which holds only in-frame ones; the method was immunoSEQ multiplex PCR. The sample lists about 85,000 clones; around 93% were seen once. This clone was detected a few times. Antigen unknown. The origin of this receptor is a human donor who was the organ donor for an intestinal transplant. Specimen: unstimulated CD8+ T cells sorted from spleen or lymph node cells, collected before transplant.

CDR3 in DNA: TGTGCCAGCAACCTCGGGTCAGGGAACGAGCAGTACTTC. It encodes CASNLGSGNEQYF. The chain uses TRBV13 and TRBJ2-7, with D perhaps TRBD1 (5 bases). CDR1 is PRHDT, CDR2 FYEKMQ, per germline (reference sequence). This CDR3 comprises 13 residues. Trimming took off 7 bases at V and 5 bases at J, with 15 bases between the two ends. The complete variable domain, with remaining parts taken from reference TRBV13 and TRBJ2-7, reads AAGVIQSPRHLIKEKRETATLKCYPIPRHDTVYWYQQGPGQDPQFLISFYEKMQSDKGSIPDRFSAQQFSDYHSELNMSSLELGDSALYFCASNLGSGNEQYFGPGTRLTVT.